Listed below are T cell receptor beta chains from one sample, sequenced in a study of blood T cell repertoires in COVID-19. Here immunoSEQ multiplex PCR was the method, and the copy in TCRdb shows in-frame clones only, minus some. This sample yields 120,000 or so clones, of which around 89% are seen a single time; 1.5% to 1.9% belongs to the top ten. What was sequenced was peripheral blood. Every receptor here comes from a human donor in a cohort sampled during active COVID-19. Each CDR3 is given with its conserved first and last residue. The order of the fields is V gene, J gene, CDR3 protein.

TRBV6-2/TRBV6-3	TRBJ1-2	CASSYAANYGYTF
TRBV6-5	TRBJ2-1	CASSLQQGWEQFF
TRBV6-6	TRBJ1-6	CASSYLQGDNSPLHF
TRBV27	TRBJ1-2	CASSLFGVNYTF
TRBV20-1	TRBJ2-1	CSASKASGSSYNEQFF
TRBV6-5	TRBJ2-7	CASSYGQGAYEQYF
TRBV28	TRBJ2-7	CASSSPRGARGYEQYF
TRBV19	TRBJ1-4	CASLGQGNEKLFF
TRBV5-5	TRBJ1-1	CASSLVSDTEAFF
TRBV12-3/TRBV12-4	TRBJ2-3	CASSNRVDTQYF
TRBV5-1	TRBJ2-2	CASSWMGQGVDTGELFF
TRBV3-1/TRBV3-2	TRBJ2-7	CASSPLGTGGAYRYEQYF
TRBV29-1	TRBJ2-5	CSAGTSGTTIGTQYF
TRBV6-5	TRBJ2-7	CASSYTEPPSYEQYF
TRBV12-3/TRBV12-4	TRBJ2-3	CASSPRDTQYF
TRBV3-1/TRBV3-2	TRBJ1-3	CASSQGGNSGNTIYF
TRBV4-2	TRBJ2-2	CASSRGGETGELFF
TRBV10-1	TRBJ1-1	CASSESRYDNTEAFF
TRBV10-3	TRBJ2-7	CAISESASLVYEQYF
TRBV9	TRBJ2-5	CASSSKTGFVQTQYF
TRBV10-3	TRBJ2-7	CAISESIVVYGQGSYEQYF
TRBV6-5	TRBJ1-3	CASSYLGTGSGNTIYF
TRBV11-2	TRBJ2-5	CASSLEWAGDLQETQYF
TRBV19	TRBJ2-3	CASTKEQTQSSTDTQYF
TRBV19	TRBJ2-2	CASELNTGELFF
TRBV5-6	TRBJ2-7	CASRRVGSDGEQYF
TRBV12-3/TRBV12-4	TRBJ2-1	CASRRDRFGEQFF
TRBV25-1	TRBJ2-1	CASIAGRFYNEQFF
TRBV30	TRBJ1-5	CAWSADRVNQPQHF